This T cell receptor (beta chain) was identified in a study of PD-L1 blockade in urothelial cancer. Study details: Samples of blood were analyzed 3 weeks (second dose) and 6 weeks after treatment start. T cell content in blood samples showed a median of 141,255.

This sample's time point: peripheral blood 6 weeks after treatment start. Synthetic templates analogous to TCR were spiked into all PCRs individually. TCRdb's copy holds only in-frame clones and misses some; the assay was immunoSEQ multiplex PCR. The sample shows around 69,000 clones, under 95% of them seen only once. The CDR3 totals 15 residues. Per the germline V gene, CDR1 is SNHLY and CDR2 is FYNNEI. V lost 6 bases and J 1 base, leaving 15 bases between the germline ends. This sample comprised PBMCs, obtained around atezolizumab (anti-PD-L1) treatment. The source of this sequence is a woman of 80 years or more with urothelial cancer. J is TRBJ1-1 and V is TRBV2, with D possibly being TRBD1 (6 bases). The CDR3 DNA reads as TGTGCCAGCAGAGAAAGACAGGTGACGAACACTGAAGCTTTCTTT. Translation gives CASRERQVTNTEAFF.